The 9 T cell receptor beta chains presented below share a single source sample, sequenced in a study of a mutant IDH1 vaccine in newly diagnosed glioma. Time point in this sample: week 11, during vaccination. It was 300 ug of mutant IDH1 20-mer peptide that made up each vaccine dose, given with topical imiquimod. Their recognized antigens are unknown. Some clones are missing from TCRdb's copy, which holds only in-frame ones; the method was immunoSEQ multiplex PCR. The sample has 110,000 or so clones; 90% are singletons. The sample in question was PBMCs, obtained from a glioma patient whose treatment included an IDH1 peptide vaccine. These TCRs come from a woman between 50 and 59 years old with glioma.

The chain employs TRBV5-5 and TRBJ1-5, with TRBD1 matching 7 bases. J was trimmed by 5 bases and V by 6 bases; bases with no gene match: 8. This CDR3 comprises 14 residues. Germline V gives CDR1 SGHKS, CDR2 YYEKEE (reference sequence). The CDR3 loop reads CASTPGQADQPQHF. The DNA for the CDR3 is TGTGCCAGCACCCCCGGACAGGCGGATCAGCCCCAGCATTTT.

The V and J genes are TRBV27 and TRBJ2-7; unclear D gene. Germline assignment: CDR1 MNHEY and CDR2 SMNVEV (reference sequence). This CDR3 is built from 12 residues. Trimming stripped 4 bases from V and 6 bases from J, with 10 bases between. In nucleotides, the CDR3 is TGTGCCAGCAGTTCTTCCCTCGTCGAGCAGTACTTC. Translated: CASSSSLVEQYF.

The CDR3 DNA sequence: TGTGCCAGCAGTTACTCGAGTAGGGGGTCAGAGTATGGCTACACCTTC. It yields the protein CASSYSSRGSEYGYTF. The V gene is TRBV6-5, the J gene TRBJ1-2, with D perhaps TRBD1 (6 bases). Germline V gene data show CDR1 as MNHEY and CDR2 as SVGAGI. The CDR3 has 16 residues. V lost 0 bases and J lost 5, with 16 bases in between.

This clone appeared a few times. J is TRBJ1-1 and V is TRBV29-1; 10 nucleotides agree with TRBD1. The V gene end was trimmed by 8 bases and the J gene end by 4 bases; junction bases not matched to a gene: 4. CDR1 and CDR2 from the germline V gene are SQVTM and ANQGSEA. This CDR3 has 12 amino acids. CDR3 DNA sequence: TGCAGCACAGGACAGGGGGGCACTGAAGCTTTCTTT. It yields the protein CSTGQGGTEAFF.

CDR3 in amino acids: CASSLGQGAYGYTF. CDR3 coding DNA: TGTGCCAGCAGCTTAGGACAGGGCGCCTATGGCTACACCTTC. The gene calls are TRBV7-3 and TRBJ1-2; TRBD1 aligns across 8 bases. V was clipped by 2 bases and J by 4 bases; unmatched bases: 3. Germline lookup yields CDR1 SGHTA and CDR2 FQGTGA. The CDR3 extends over 14 amino acids.

V is TRBV11-2 and J is TRBJ2-7; a weak D match, TRBD2 (6 bases). Trimming removed 5 bases at V and 0 bases at J, with 14 bases between. In germline, CDR1 is SGHAT, CDR2 FQNNGV. The CDR3 extends over 15 amino acids. CDR3 loop: CASSPRGGVSYEQYF. The CDR3 DNA is TGTGCCAGCAGCCCCCGGGGCGGGGTCTCCTACGAGCAGTACTTC.

The rearrangement uses TRBV5-5 and TRBJ1-1, with a weak D call TRBD1 (5 bases). V was cut by 0 bases and J by 3 bases, with 9 bases left in between. The CDR3 spans 14 residues. Germline loops: CDR1 SGHKS, CDR2 YYEKEE (reference sequence). The CDR3 DNA follows: TGTGCCAGCAGCTTGGACAGGATGGACACTGAAGCTTTCTTT. This encodes CASSLDRMDTEAFF. The complete variable domain, with remaining parts taken from reference TRBV5-5 and TRBJ1-1, reads DAGVTQSPTHLIKTRGQQVTLRCSPISGHKSVSWYQQVLGQGPQFIFQYYEKEERGRGNFPDRFSARQFPNYSSELNVNALLLGDSALYLCASSLDRMDTEAFFGQGTRLTVV.

The V call is TRBV23-1, the J call TRBJ2-1, with D possibly TRBD1 on 5 matching bases. TRBV23-1 is an ORF for which the function is uncertain. This CDR3 contains 15 residues. V was cut by 0 bases and J by 1 base, with 7 bases left in between. The CDR3 here is CASSQSSGSYNEQFF. The CDR3 coding sequence is TGCGCCAGCAGTCAATCGTCAGGGTCCTACAATGAGCAGTTCTTC.

The chain joins TRBV7-8 to TRBJ1-2; D gene uncertain. Germline V gene lookup returns CDR1 SGHVS and CDR2 FQNEAQ. V gave up 1 base and J gave up 6 bases, with 9 bases separating them. The CDR3 has 13 residues. The CDR3 DNA is TGTGCCAGCAGCTTAGGGACGTCAAATGGCTACACCTTC. Translating gives CASSLGTSNGYTF.